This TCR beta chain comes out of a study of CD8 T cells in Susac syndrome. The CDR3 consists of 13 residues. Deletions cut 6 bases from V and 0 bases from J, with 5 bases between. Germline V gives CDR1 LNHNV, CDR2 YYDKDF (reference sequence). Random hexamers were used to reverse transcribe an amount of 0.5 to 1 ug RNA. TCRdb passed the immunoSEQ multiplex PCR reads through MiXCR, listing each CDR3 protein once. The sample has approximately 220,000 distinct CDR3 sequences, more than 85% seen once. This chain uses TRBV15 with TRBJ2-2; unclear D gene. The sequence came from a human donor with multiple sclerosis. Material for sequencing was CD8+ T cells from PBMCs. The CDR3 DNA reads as TGTGCCACCAGGGATTCGAACACCGGGGAGCTGTTTTTT. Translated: CATRDSNTGELFF.